Listed below are T cell receptor beta chains from one sample, sequenced in a study of immune evolution from preneoplasia to lung adenocarcinoma. The repertoire was sequenced with immunoSEQ multiplex PCR; TCRdb's copy has only in-frame clones and lacks some. The data hold 3,700 or so clones, with approximately 80% observed a single time. The specimen was FFPE adjacent normal lung tissue. These receptors were taken from a person aged 60 to 85 with lung adenocarcinoma. Both conserved end residues are part of each CDR3. A D gene is named only where the DNA matches it firmly. Where a row states a size, it is once, few, many or the class of an expanded clone; other rows omit it.

-	TRBV11-2	TRBJ2-2	-	CASSSTGGPGELFF	TGTGCCAGCAGCTCGACCGGAGGGCCCGGGGAGCTGTTTTTT
-	TRBV28	TRBJ1-4	-	CASSSGVEKLFF	TGTGCCAGCTCCTCTGGGGTTGAAAAACTGTTTTTT
TRBD1	TRBV15	TRBJ1-4	few	CATSRDPRTGSLNEKLFF	TGTGCCACCAGCAGAGATCCTCGGACAGGGTCCCTTAATGAAAAACTGTTTTTT
-	TRBV21-1	TRBJ2-2	-	CASSKVPAEGTGELFF	TGTGCCAGCAGCAAAGTGCCAGCGGAGGGCACCGGGGAGCTGTTTTTT
TRBD2	TRBV25-1	TRBJ2-1	-	CASTRTSGTNEQFF	TGTGCCAGCACCCGGACTAGCGGTACCAATGAGCAGTTCTTC
-	TRBV10-3	TRBJ1-2	-	CAISDDGANYGYTF	TGTGCCATCAGTGATGATGGAGCTAACTATGGCTACACCTTC
-	TRBV7-6	TRBJ2-2	-	CASRSGTGELFF	TGTGCCAGCAGGAGTGGTACCGGGGAGCTGTTTTTT
TRBD1	TRBV11-3	TRBJ1-3	-	CASSFPSGQGIGNTIYF	TGTGCCAGCAGCTTCCCCTCTGGACAGGGGATCGGAAACACCATATATTTT
TRBD2	TRBV5-4	TRBJ2-1	-	CASPSGGDEQFF	TGTGCCAGCCCCTCGGGAGGGGATGAGCAGTTCTTC
TRBD2	TRBV9	TRBJ2-7	-	CASSVGWSGDYEQYF	TGTGCCAGCAGCGTAGGGTGGAGCGGGGATTACGAGCAGTACTTC
-	TRBV30	TRBJ1-1	-	CAWRVVGVPNTEAFF	TGTGCCTGGAGGGTCGTTGGGGTTCCGAACACTGAAGCTTTCTTT
TRBD1	TRBV6-1	TRBJ2-2	-	CASSETGETGELFF	TGTGCCAGCAGTGAGACAGGGGAAACCGGGGAGCTGTTTTTT
-	TRBV4-2	TRBJ1-4	-	CASSQDIGRGTNEKLFF	TGTGCCAGCAGCCAAGATATTGGGAGGGGAACTAATGAAAAACTGTTTTTT
-	TRBV11-2	TRBJ2-7	-	CASSSPGRKGYEQYF	TGTGCCAGCAGCTCACCGGGACGGAAAGGATACGAGCAGTACTTC
-	TRBV19	TRBJ2-1	few	CASSQASYNEQFF	TGTGCCAGTAGTCAGGCCTCCTACAATGAGCAGTTCTTC
-	TRBV19	TRBJ1-1	-	CASSIMAGKNTEAFF	TGTGCCAGTAGTATCATGGCAGGGAAAAACACTGAAGCTTTCTTT
TRBD2	TRBV10-3	TRBJ2-3	-	CAISAGTSGLTDTQYF	TGTGCCATCAGTGCGGGGACTAGCGGACTAACAGATACGCAGTATTTT
-	TRBV30	TRBJ2-5	-	CAWSVVAGETQYF	TGTGCCTGGAGTGTAGTGGCAGGAGAGACCCAGTACTTC
-	TRBV6-6	TRBJ2-5	-	CASTEEETQYF	TGTGCCAGCACCGAGGAAGAGACCCAGTACTTC
-	TRBV5-4	TRBJ1-1	-	CASSWWTGSNTEAFF	TGTGCCAGCAGCTGGTGGACCGGCTCGAACACTGAAGCTTTCTTT
-	TRBV2	TRBJ2-7	-	CASNKFRSYEQYF	TGTGCCAGCAACAAGTTCCGGTCCTACGAGCAGTACTTC
-	TRBV19	TRBJ2-3	-	CASSWTVTDTQYF	TGTGCCAGTAGCTGGACGGTCACAGATACGCAGTATTTT
-	TRBV6-5	TRBJ1-5	-	CASSRAGDQPQHF	TGTGCCAGCAGCCGGGCCGGGGATCAGCCCCAGCATTTT
-	TRBV6-6	TRBJ1-2	-	CASSLGGFSTF	TGTGCCAGCAGTTTAGGGGGTTTTAGCACCTTC